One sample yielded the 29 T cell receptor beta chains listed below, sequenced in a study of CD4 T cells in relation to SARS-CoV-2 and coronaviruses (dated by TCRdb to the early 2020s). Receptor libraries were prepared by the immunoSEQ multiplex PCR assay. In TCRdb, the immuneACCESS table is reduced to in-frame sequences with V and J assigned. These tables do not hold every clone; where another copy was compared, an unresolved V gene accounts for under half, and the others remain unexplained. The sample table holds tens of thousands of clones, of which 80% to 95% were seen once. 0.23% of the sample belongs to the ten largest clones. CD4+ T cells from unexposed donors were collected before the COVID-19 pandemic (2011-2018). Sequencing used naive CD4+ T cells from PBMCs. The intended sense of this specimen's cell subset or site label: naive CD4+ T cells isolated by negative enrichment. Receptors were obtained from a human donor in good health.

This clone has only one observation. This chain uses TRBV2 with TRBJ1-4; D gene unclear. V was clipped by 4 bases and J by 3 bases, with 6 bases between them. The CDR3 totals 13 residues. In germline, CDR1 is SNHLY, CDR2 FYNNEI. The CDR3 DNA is TGTGCCAGCAGTGTAGAAGCTAATGAAAAACTGTTTTTT. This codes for CASSVEANEKLFF.

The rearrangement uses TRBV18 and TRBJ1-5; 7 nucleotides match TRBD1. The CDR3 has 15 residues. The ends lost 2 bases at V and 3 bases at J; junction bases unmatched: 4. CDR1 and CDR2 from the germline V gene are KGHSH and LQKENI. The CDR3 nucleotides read TGTGCCAGCTCACCATTGGGACAGCCCAATCAGCCCCAGCATTTT. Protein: CASSPLGQPNQPQHF.

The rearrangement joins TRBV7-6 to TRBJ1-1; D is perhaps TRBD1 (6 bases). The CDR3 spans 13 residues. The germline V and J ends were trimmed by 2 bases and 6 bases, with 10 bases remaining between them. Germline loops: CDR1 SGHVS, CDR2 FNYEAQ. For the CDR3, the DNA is TGTGCCAGCAGCTTAATGGGGGCAGCTGAAGCTTTCTTT. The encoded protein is CASSLMGAAEAFF.

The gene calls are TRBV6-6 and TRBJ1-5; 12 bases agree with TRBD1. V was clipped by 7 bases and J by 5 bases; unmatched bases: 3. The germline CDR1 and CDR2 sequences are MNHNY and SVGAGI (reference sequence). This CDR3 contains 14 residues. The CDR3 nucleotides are TGTGCCAGCATGGGGACAGGGGGCCATCAGCCCCAGCATTTT. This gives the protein CASMGTGGHQPQHF.

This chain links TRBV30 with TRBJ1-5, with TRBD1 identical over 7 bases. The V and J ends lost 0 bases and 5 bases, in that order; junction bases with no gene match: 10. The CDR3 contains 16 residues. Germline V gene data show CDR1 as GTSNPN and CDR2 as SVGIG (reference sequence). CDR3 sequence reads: CAWSVTGTAHDQPQHF. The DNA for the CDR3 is TGTGCCTGGAGTGTGACCGGGACAGCCCATGATCAGCCCCAGCATTTT.

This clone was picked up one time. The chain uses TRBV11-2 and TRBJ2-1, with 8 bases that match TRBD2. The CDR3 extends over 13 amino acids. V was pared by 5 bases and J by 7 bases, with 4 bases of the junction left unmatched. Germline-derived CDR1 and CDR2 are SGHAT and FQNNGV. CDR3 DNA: TGTGCCAGCAGCGGTTTAGCGGGAAATGAGCAGTTCTTC. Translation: CASSGLAGNEQFF.

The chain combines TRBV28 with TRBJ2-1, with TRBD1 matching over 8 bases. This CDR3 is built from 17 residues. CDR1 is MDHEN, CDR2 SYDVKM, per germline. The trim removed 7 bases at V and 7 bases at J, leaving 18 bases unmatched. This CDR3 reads CASILSAGTGGRNEQFF. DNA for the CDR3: TGTGCCAGCATTCTTTCCGCCGGGACAGGCGGCCGGAATGAGCAGTTCTTC.

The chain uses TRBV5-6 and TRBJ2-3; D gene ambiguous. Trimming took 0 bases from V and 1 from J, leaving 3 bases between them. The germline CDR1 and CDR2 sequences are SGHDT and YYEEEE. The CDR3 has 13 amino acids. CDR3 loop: CASSLDGTDTQYF. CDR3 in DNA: TGTGCCAGCAGCTTGGACGGCACAGATACGCAGTATTTT.

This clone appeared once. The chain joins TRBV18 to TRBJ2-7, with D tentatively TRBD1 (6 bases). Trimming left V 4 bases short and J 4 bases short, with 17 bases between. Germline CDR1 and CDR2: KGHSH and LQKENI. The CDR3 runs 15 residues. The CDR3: CASSRTGPPNYEQYF. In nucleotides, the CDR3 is TGTGCCAGCTCACGAACAGGGCCTCCGAATTACGAGCAGTACTTC.

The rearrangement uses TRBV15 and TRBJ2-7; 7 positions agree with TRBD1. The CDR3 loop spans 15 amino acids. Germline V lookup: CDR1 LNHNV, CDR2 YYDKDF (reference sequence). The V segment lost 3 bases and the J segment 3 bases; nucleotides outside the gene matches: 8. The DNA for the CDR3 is TGTGCCACCAGCAGCTTCCCTTGGGACAGCTACGAGCAGTACTTC. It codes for CATSSFPWDSYEQYF. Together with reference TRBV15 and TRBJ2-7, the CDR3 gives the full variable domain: DAMVIQNPRYQVTQFGKPVTLSCSQTLNHNVMYWYQQKSSQAPKLLFHYYDKDFNNEADTPDNFQSRRPNTSFCFLDIRSPGLGDTAMYLCATSSFPWDSYEQYFGPGTRLTVT.

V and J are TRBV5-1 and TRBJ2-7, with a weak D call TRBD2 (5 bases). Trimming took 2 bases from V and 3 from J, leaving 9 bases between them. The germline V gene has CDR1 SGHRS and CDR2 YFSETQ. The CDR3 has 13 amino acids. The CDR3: CASSFPGSYEQYF. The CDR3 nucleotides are TGCGCCAGCAGCTTTCCGGGGAGCTACGAGCAGTACTTC.

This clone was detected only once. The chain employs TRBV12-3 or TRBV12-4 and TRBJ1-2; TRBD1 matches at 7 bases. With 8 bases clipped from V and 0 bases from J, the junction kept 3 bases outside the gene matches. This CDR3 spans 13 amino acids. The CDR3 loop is CASGQGANYGYTF. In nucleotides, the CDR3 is TGTGCCAGCGGTCAGGGGGCTAACTATGGCTACACCTTC.

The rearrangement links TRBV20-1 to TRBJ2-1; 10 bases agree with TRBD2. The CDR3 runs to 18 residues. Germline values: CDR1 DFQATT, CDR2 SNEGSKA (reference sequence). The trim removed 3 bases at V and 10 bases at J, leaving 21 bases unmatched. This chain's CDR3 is CSASPGQIEASGGGEQFF. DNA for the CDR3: TGCAGTGCTAGTCCGGGACAGATCGAGGCTAGCGGGGGAGGAGAGCAGTTCTTC.

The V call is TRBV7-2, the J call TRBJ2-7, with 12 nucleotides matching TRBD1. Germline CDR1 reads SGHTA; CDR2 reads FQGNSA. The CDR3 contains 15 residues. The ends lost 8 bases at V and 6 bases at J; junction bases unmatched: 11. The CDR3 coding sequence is TGTGCCAGCTGCTATACCGGGACAGGGGGCTCCGAGCAGTACTTC. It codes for CASCYTGTGGSEQYF.

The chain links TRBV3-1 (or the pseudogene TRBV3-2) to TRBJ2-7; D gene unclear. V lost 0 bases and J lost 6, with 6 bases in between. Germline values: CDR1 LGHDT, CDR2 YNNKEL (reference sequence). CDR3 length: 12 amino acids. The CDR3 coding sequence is TGTGCCAGCAGCCAAGATTACGTCGAGCAGTACTTC. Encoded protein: CASSQDYVEQYF.

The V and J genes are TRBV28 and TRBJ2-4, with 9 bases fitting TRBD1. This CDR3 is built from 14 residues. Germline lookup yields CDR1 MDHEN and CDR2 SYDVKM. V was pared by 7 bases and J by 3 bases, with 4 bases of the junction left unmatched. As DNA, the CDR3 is TGTGCCAGCAATAGGGACAGGGTCAAAAACATTCAGTACTTC. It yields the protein CASNRDRVKNIQYF.

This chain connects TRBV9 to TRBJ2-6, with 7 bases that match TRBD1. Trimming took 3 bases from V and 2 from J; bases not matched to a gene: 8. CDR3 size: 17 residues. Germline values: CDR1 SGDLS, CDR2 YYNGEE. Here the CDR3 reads CASSGRQGTPGANVLTF. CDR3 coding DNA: TGTGCCAGCAGCGGCCGACAGGGAACTCCTGGGGCCAACGTCCTGACTTTC.

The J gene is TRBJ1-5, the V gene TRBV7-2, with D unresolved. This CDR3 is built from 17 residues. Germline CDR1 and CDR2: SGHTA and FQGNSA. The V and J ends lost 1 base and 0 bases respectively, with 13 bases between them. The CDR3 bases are TGTGCCAGCAGCTTAGACAGTGAATTTGCTAGCAATCAGCCCCAGCATTTT. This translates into CASSLDSEFASNQPQHF.

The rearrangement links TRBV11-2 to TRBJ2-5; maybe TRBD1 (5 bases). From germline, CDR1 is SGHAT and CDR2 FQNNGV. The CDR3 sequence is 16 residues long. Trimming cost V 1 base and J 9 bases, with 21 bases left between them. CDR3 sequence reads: CASSLAATAFLGPQYF. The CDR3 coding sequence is TGTGCCAGCAGCTTAGCTGCGACAGCCTTCCTAGGGCCCCAGTACTTC.

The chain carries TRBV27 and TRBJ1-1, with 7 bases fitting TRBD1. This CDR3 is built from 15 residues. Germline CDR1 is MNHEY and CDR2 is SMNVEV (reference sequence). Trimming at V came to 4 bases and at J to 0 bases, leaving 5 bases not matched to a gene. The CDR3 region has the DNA TGTGCCAGCAGTTCAGGGGGTGGATTGAACACTGAAGCTTTCTTT. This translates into CASSSGGGLNTEAFF.

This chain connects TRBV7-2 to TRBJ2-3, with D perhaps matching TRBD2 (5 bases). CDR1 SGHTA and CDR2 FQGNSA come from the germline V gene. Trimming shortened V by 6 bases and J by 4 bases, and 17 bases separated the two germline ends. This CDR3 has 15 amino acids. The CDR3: CASSPQRGSADTQYF. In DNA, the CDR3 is TGTGCCAGCAGTCCCCAACGAGGTAGCGCAGATACGCAGTATTTT. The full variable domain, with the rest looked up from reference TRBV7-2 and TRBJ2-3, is GAGVSQSPSNKVTEKGKDVELRCDPISGHTALYWYRQSLGQGLEFLIYFQGNSAPDKSGLPSDRFSAERTGGSVSTLTIQRTQQEDSAVYLCASSPQRGSADTQYFGPGTRLTVL.

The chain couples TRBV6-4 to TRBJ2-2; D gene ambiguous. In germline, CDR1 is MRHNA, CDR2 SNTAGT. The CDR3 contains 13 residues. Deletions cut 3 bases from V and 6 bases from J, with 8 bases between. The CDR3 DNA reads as TGTGCCAGCAGTGAGTCGAGCCCCGGGGAGCTGTTTTTT. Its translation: CASSESSPGELFF.

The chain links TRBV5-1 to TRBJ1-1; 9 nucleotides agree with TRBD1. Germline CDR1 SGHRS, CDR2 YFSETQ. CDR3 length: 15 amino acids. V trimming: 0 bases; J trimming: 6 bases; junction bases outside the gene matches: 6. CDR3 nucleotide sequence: TGCGCCAGCAGCTTGGGAGGGACAGGGTTATCTGAAGCTTTCTTT. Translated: CASSLGGTGLSEAFF.

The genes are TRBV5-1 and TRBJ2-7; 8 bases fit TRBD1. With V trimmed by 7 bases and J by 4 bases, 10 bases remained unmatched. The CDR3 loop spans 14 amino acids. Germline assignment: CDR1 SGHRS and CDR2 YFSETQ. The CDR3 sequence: CASAPDRVGYEQYF. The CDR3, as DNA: TGCGCCAGCGCCCCGGACAGGGTGGGGTACGAGCAGTACTTC.

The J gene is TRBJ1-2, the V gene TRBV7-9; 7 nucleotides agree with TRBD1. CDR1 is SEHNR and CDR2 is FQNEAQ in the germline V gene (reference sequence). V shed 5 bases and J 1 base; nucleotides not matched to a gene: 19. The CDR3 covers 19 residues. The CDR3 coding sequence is TGTGCCAGCAGCACGGGAGATAACAGGGGCCGCGATCGTAACTATGGCTACACCTTC. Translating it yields CASSTGDNRGRDRNYGYTF.

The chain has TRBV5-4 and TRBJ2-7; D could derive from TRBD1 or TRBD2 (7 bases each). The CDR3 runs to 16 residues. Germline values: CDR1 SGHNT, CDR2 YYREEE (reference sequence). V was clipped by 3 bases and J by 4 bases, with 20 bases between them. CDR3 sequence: CASSWEGARASYEQYF. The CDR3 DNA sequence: TGTGCCAGCAGCTGGGAGGGGGCCCGGGCATCATACGAGCAGTACTTC.

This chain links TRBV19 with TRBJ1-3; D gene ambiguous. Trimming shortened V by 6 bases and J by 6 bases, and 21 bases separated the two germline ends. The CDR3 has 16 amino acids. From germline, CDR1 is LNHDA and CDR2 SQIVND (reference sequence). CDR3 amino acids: CASSSATGPELNTIYF. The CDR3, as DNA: TGTGCCAGTAGCTCCGCAACCGGGCCCGAACTAAACACCATATATTTT. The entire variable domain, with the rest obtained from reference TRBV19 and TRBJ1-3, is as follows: DGGITQSPKYLFRKEGQNVTLSCEQNLNHDAMYWYRQDPGQGLRLIYYSQIVNDFQKGDIAEGYSVSREKKESFPLTVTSAQKNPTAFYLCASSSATGPELNTIYFGEGSWLTVV.

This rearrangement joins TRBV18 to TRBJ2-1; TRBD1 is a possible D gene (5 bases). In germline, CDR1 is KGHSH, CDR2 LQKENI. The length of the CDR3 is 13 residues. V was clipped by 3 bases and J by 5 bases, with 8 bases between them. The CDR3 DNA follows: TGTGCCAGCTCACCTAGGGGTCACAATGAGCAGTTCTTC. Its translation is CASSPRGHNEQFF.

CDR3 DNA sequence: TGTGCCAGCAGTAACACAGGAAACACTGAAGCTTTCTTT. This gives the protein CASSNTGNTEAFF. The chain carries TRBV6-2 or TRBV6-3 and TRBJ1-1; a weak D match, TRBD1 (5 bases). This CDR3 region has 13 residues. The germline V gene has CDR1 MNHEY and CDR2 SVGEGT. The V end lost 5 bases, the J end lost 2 bases, and 9 bases lay between the germline ends.